These 8 T cell receptor beta chains originate from one sample sequenced in a study of T-cell reconstitution after alpha-beta-depleted transplantation in children. The authors prepared the TCRbeta library with unique molecular identifiers. Each CDR3 protein gets one entry after TCRdb re-called the PCR reads with MiXCR. The sample holds roughly 50,000 distinct CDR3 sequences, roughly 46% seen once. The sequences come from PBMCs, mostly from graft donor cells, collected 360 days after TCRalphabeta/CD19-depleted stem cell transplant. These receptors came from a male patient under 18 who had a stem cell transplant for acute lymphoblastic leukemia, so the T cells may come from the graft donor.

The CDR3 bases are TGTGCCACCAGGAGACTAGCGGGGCCGGTCAATGAGCAGTTCTTC. Amino acid sequence: CATRRLAGPVNEQFF. V and J are TRBV24-1 and TRBJ2-1; TRBD2 matches at 11 bases. With V trimmed by 7 bases and J by 6 bases, 7 bases remained unmatched. Per germline, CDR1 KGHDR and CDR2 SFDVKD. CDR3 size: 15 residues.

The chain is built from TRBV5-1 and TRBJ2-2, with TRBD2 matching over 8 bases. The CDR3 consists of 17 residues. The J segment lost 2 bases and the V segment lost 4 bases, leaving 10 bases of the junction unmatched. Germline V gives CDR1 SGHRS, CDR2 YFSETQ. Written as DNA, the CDR3 is TGCGCCAGCAGCCCCTATCCTAGCGGGCGTAACACCGGGGAGCTGTTTTTT. Translation: CASSPYPSGRNTGELFF.

This clonotype was found once. The chain has TRBV11-2 and TRBJ2-7; 7 nucleotides agree with TRBD2. Germline CDR1 reads SGHAT; CDR2 reads FQNNGV. The CDR3 has 15 amino acids. The junction had 5 bases not matched to a gene; V was cut back by 3 bases and J by 0 bases. The CDR3 nucleotides read TGTGCCAGCAGCTTCGCTAGCGGCAGCTCCTACGAGCAGTACTTC. It encodes CASSFASGSSYEQYF. Combining the CDR3 with reference TRBV11-2 and TRBJ2-7 gives the whole variable domain EAGVAQSPRYKIIEKRQSVAFWCNPISGHATLYWYQQILGQGPKLLIQFQNNGVVDDSQLPKDRFSAERLKGVDSTLKIQPAKLEDSAVYLCASSFASGSSYEQYFGPGTRLTVT.

This rearrangement joins TRBV29-1 to TRBJ1-3; tentative D call: TRBD1 (5 bases). This CDR3 has 13 residues. Looked up from germline, CDR1 is SQVTM and CDR2 is ANQGSEA. Between the trimmed V and J ends, which lost 7 bases and 2 bases, there was a span of 12 bases. As DNA, the CDR3 is TGCAGCGGGACAAGGGGTGCTGGAAACACCATATATTTT. This encodes CSGTRGAGNTIYF.

V gene TRBV20-1 combines with J gene TRBJ2-4, with 7 bases that match TRBD1. Trimming removed 3 bases from V and 13 bases from J; junction bases left unmatched: 3. CDR1 DFQATT and CDR2 SNEGSKA come from the germline V gene (reference sequence). The length of the CDR3 is 10 residues. The CDR3 sequence: CSASVTGQYF. The CDR3 nucleotides are TGCAGTGCTAGTGTGACAGGGCAGTACTTC.

This clonotype was seen a handful of times. The chain combines TRBV12-3 or TRBV12-4 with TRBJ1-3, with D unresolved. The V end lost 2 bases, the J end lost 4 bases, and 6 bases lay between the germline ends. The CDR3 is made up of 13 amino acids. CDR3: CASSLLVGNTIYF. CDR3 nucleotides: TGTGCCAGCAGTTTATTGGTGGGAAACACCATATATTTT.

The chain combines TRBV12-3 or TRBV12-4 with TRBJ2-7; TRBD2 is a possible D gene (6 bases). The CDR3 runs to 13 residues. The V and J ends lost 4 bases and 4 bases respectively, with 11 bases between them. The CDR3 sequence is CASSSGLPYEQYF. In nucleotides, the CDR3 is TGTGCCAGCAGTTCGGGACTCCCTTACGAGCAGTACTTC.

The chain combines TRBV12-3 or TRBV12-4 with TRBJ2-4; D not certain. The V and J ends lost 3 bases and 2 bases respectively, with 14 bases between them. The CDR3 is 16 amino acids. Here the CDR3 DNA reads TGTGCCAGCAGTTTGCCGGGTGTCTTAACCAAAAACATTCAGTACTTC. Its protein is CASSLPGVLTKNIQYF.